This TCR beta chain comes out of a study of shared clonotypes between healthy human individuals. A note on this clone: As yet, its antigen is unknown.

Between the trimmed V and J ends, which lost 3 bases and 2 bases, there was a span of 7 bases. This CDR3 has 13 amino acids. Germline V gives CDR1 KGHSH, CDR2 LQKENI. The table came from immunoSEQ multiplex PCR; TCRdb's copy has only in-frame clones and leaves some out. The sample contains 1,400,000 or so clones, 98% of which appear only once. Study-level points and caveats: Unshared clonotypes carried lower generation probabilities than those common to all four donors. In four donors, approximately 5% of naive CD4 clonotypes appeared in common.

Investigators divided CD4+ cells into CD45RA+ naive and CD45RA-negative memory subsets. The receptor comes from a young man in good health. The gene calls are TRBV18 and TRBJ2-5; possibly TRBD1 or TRBD2 for D (5 bases each). Sample: naive CD4+ T cells sorted from blood. Subset reported: CD45RA+ positively selected. The CDR3 reads CASSPEGQETQYF. CDR3 in DNA: TGTGCCAGCTCACCTGAGGGGCAAGAGACCCAGTACTTC.